This T cell receptor beta chain was found in a study of blood T cell repertoires in COVID-19. Germline V gene lookup returns CDR1 SQVTM and CDR2 ANQGSEA. The V gene end was trimmed by 7 bases and the J gene end by 3 bases; junction bases not matched to a gene: 3. The CDR3 is 12 residues long. Measured with immunoSEQ multiplex PCR; TCRdb has only the in-frame clones, and not every one. The table lists 250,000 to 400,000 clones, around 90% of them singletons, with 2.9% in the top ten. This sequence was found in a woman under 40 with COVID-19, enrolled during active disease. The material sequenced was peripheral blood. The V and J genes are TRBV29-1 and TRBJ2-7; 10 bases line up with TRBD1. The CDR3 reads CSARDRGYEQYF. The CDR3, as DNA: TGCAGCGCCCGGGACAGGGGCTACGAGCAGTACTTC.